The rows below give T cell receptor beta chains drawn from one sample of a study of T-cell memory formation after mild COVID-19. TCRdb independently ran MiXCR on the 5' RACE reads; one entry per CDR3 protein. Of 250,000 to 300,000 distinct CDR3 sequences listed, roughly 16% are singletons. The sample taken for sequencing was PBMCs or a T cell subset sorted from them (not recorded which). The receptor set was obtained from a man aged 18 to 35 who had mild COVID-19 (a few samples of this study predate the infection). Cell type and time point are not known. Each CDR3 is given with its conserved first and last residue. The D gene is left open where the match is weak. Only some rows state a clone size, as once, few, many or a class for expanded clones.

CDR3aa: CASSYLDSLNTEAFF
CDR3nt: TGTGCCAGCAGTTACCTCGACAGTCTGAACACTGAAGCTTTCTTT
abundance: few
d_gene: -
v_gene: TRBV6-5
j_gene: TRBJ1-1

CDR3aa: CSARDLNTEAFF
CDR3nt: TGCAGTGCTAGAGACTTGAACACTGAAGCTTTCTTT
abundance: few
d_gene: -
v_gene: TRBV20-1
j_gene: TRBJ1-1

CDR3aa: CASSGDRRSPLHF
CDR3nt: TGTGCCAGCAGCGGGGACAGGCGTTCACCCCTCCACTTT
abundance: -
d_gene: TRBD1
v_gene: TRBV5-8
j_gene: TRBJ1-6

CDR3aa: CASSEVFGNNEQFF
CDR3nt: TGTGCCAGCAGTGAAGTATTTGGGAACAATGAGCAGTTCTTC
abundance: few
d_gene: -
v_gene: TRBV6-1
j_gene: TRBJ2-1

CDR3aa: CASSRLTSTDTQYF
CDR3nt: TGCGCCAGCAGCCGACTTACTAGCACAGATACGCAGTATTTT
abundance: few
d_gene: -
v_gene: TRBV5-1
j_gene: TRBJ2-3

CDR3aa: CASSHSNEQFF
CDR3nt: TGTGCCAGCAGTCACAGCAATGAGCAGTTCTTC
abundance: -
d_gene: -
v_gene: TRBV6-2/TRBV6-3
j_gene: TRBJ2-1

CDR3aa: CASSYTDSYEQYF
CDR3nt: TGTGCCAGCAGTTACACGGACAGTTACGAGCAGTACTTC
abundance: many
d_gene: -
v_gene: TRBV6-5
j_gene: TRBJ2-7

CDR3aa: CASSLLGQKREKLFF
CDR3nt: TGTGCCAGCAGTCTCCTCGGACAGAAACGTGAAAAACTGTTTTTT
abundance: few
d_gene: -
v_gene: TRBV6-5
j_gene: TRBJ1-4

CDR3aa: CASSPWVGTEAFF
CDR3nt: TGTGCCAGCAGCCCCTGGGTGGGCACTGAAGCTTTCTTT
abundance: -
d_gene: -
v_gene: TRBV9
j_gene: TRBJ1-1

CDR3aa: CASSHGQGRLGELFF
CDR3nt: TGCGCCAGCAGTCACGGACAGGGTCGCCTGGGGGAGCTGTTTTTT
abundance: few
d_gene: TRBD1
v_gene: TRBV5-1
j_gene: TRBJ2-2

CDR3aa: CASRETAEAFF
CDR3nt: TGTGCCAGCAGGGAAACAGCGGAAGCTTTCTTT
abundance: -
d_gene: -
v_gene: TRBV6-2/TRBV6-3
j_gene: TRBJ1-1

CDR3aa: CASSPSSVWIHTQYF
CDR3nt: TGTGCCAGCAGCCCGTCGTCCGTATGGATACATACGCAGTATTTT
abundance: few
d_gene: -
v_gene: TRBV3-1
j_gene: TRBJ2-3

CDR3aa: CASSLLGGGEGEQFF
CDR3nt: TGTGCCAGCAGCTTACTCGGCGGGGGGGAAGGTGAGCAGTTCTTC
abundance: -
d_gene: TRBD2
v_gene: TRBV7-6
j_gene: TRBJ2-1

CDR3aa: CASSDHGAEGPQHF
CDR3nt: TGTGCCAGCAGCGACCATGGGGCAGAAGGGCCCCAGCATTTT
abundance: -
d_gene: -
v_gene: TRBV7-9
j_gene: TRBJ1-5

CDR3aa: CASSQDPGNPLQYF
CDR3nt: TGTGCCAGCAGCCAAGACCCCGGGAATCCTTTGCAGTATTTT
abundance: many
d_gene: -
v_gene: TRBV3-1
j_gene: TRBJ2-3

CDR3aa: CASSEGLGLETQYF
CDR3nt: TGTGCCAGCAGTGAAGGACTAGGGTTGGAGACCCAGTACTTC
abundance: few
d_gene: TRBD2
v_gene: TRBV6-5
j_gene: TRBJ2-5

CDR3aa: CSAVQGLSYNEQFF
CDR3nt: TGCAGCGCAGTCCAGGGCCTCTCCTACAATGAGCAGTTCTTC
abundance: many
d_gene: -
v_gene: TRBV29-1
j_gene: TRBJ2-1

CDR3aa: CASSATGVVFHEQFF
CDR3nt: TGTGCCAGCAGTGCAACAGGGGTGGTTTTCCATGAGCAGTTCTTC
abundance: few
d_gene: TRBD1
v_gene: TRBV6-5
j_gene: TRBJ2-1

CDR3aa: CASRPGQYQKGYTF
CDR3nt: TGTGCCAGCAGGCCGGGACAGTATCAGAAAGGCTACACCTTC
abundance: -
d_gene: TRBD1
v_gene: TRBV6-1
j_gene: TRBJ1-2

CDR3aa: CASSRRPAGGQPGELFF
CDR3nt: TGCGCCAGCAGCCGTCGGCCAGCGGGGGGGCAACCCGGGGAGCTGTTTTTT
abundance: -
d_gene: TRBD2
v_gene: TRBV5-1
j_gene: TRBJ2-2

CDR3aa: CASSHSGTGYGYTF
CDR3nt: TGTGCCAGCAGCCACTCCGGGACAGGTTATGGCTACACCTTC
abundance: -
d_gene: TRBD1
v_gene: TRBV3-1
j_gene: TRBJ1-2

CDR3aa: CASSVATYEQYF
CDR3nt: TGTGCCAGCAGCGTAGCGACCTACGAGCAGTACTTC
abundance: -
d_gene: -
v_gene: TRBV9
j_gene: TRBJ2-7

CDR3aa: CARGGLGSRQETQYF
CDR3nt: TGTGCCAGGGGGGGGCTAGGCTCACGGCAAGAGACCCAGTACTTC
abundance: -
d_gene: -
v_gene: TRBV2
j_gene: TRBJ2-5

CDR3aa: CASSLTTDNEQFF
CDR3nt: TGTGCCAGCAGCTTAACTACCGACAATGAGCAGTTCTTC
abundance: few
d_gene: -
v_gene: TRBV7-3
j_gene: TRBJ2-1

CDR3aa: CASGKAGTQETQYF
CDR3nt: TGTGCCAGCGGAAAAGCGGGGACTCAAGAGACCCAGTACTTC
abundance: -
d_gene: TRBD2
v_gene: TRBV6-6
j_gene: TRBJ2-5

CDR3aa: CASSQDLYHEQFF
CDR3nt: TGTGCCAGCAGCCAGGACTTGTATCATGAGCAGTTCTTC
abundance: many
d_gene: -
v_gene: TRBV7-6
j_gene: TRBJ2-1

CDR3aa: CASSQDRSVVRTYEQYF
CDR3nt: TGCGCCAGCAGCCAAGATAGGTCGGTAGTAAGGACCTACGAGCAGTACTTC
abundance: few
d_gene: -
v_gene: TRBV4-1
j_gene: TRBJ2-7

CDR3aa: CASSPHRGQSSNTGELFF
CDR3nt: TGTGCCAGCAGTCCCCATAGGGGACAGTCATCGAACACCGGGGAGCTGTTTTTT
abundance: few
d_gene: TRBD1
v_gene: TRBV6-4
j_gene: TRBJ2-2

CDR3aa: CASSLRQRTDTQYF
CDR3nt: TGCGCCAGCAGCTTGAGACAGCGCACAGATACGCAGTATTTT
abundance: -
d_gene: -
v_gene: TRBV5-1
j_gene: TRBJ2-3

CDR3aa: CASSFGVGQETQYF
CDR3nt: TGTGCCAGCAGCTTTGGGGTGGGGCAAGAGACCCAGTACTTC
abundance: few
d_gene: -
v_gene: TRBV7-9
j_gene: TRBJ2-5

CDR3aa: CASSLTGFMNTEAFF
CDR3nt: TGCGCCAGCAGCCTGACAGGATTTATGAACACTGAAGCTTTCTTT
abundance: -
d_gene: -
v_gene: TRBV5-1
j_gene: TRBJ1-1

CDR3aa: CASSLDPRLVPSPLHF
CDR3nt: TGTGCCAGCAGTTTGGACCCCCGACTTGTGCCATCACCCCTCCACTTT
abundance: few
d_gene: -
v_gene: TRBV12-3/TRBV12-4
j_gene: TRBJ1-6

CDR3aa: CATSDFPGARGWIETQYF
CDR3nt: TGTGCCACCAGTGATTTTCCAGGTGCCAGGGGATGGATAGAGACCCAGTACTTC
abundance: few
d_gene: -
v_gene: TRBV24-1
j_gene: TRBJ2-5

CDR3aa: CASSHPQGRYTEAFF
CDR3nt: TGTGCCAGCAGTCACCCACAGGGTAGATACACTGAAGCTTTCTTT
abundance: few
d_gene: -
v_gene: TRBV12-3/TRBV12-4
j_gene: TRBJ1-1

CDR3aa: CASSLTPPGDTGELFF
CDR3nt: TGTGCCAGCAGCTTAACGCCCCCGGGGGACACCGGGGAGCTGTTTTTT
abundance: -
d_gene: -
v_gene: TRBV7-3
j_gene: TRBJ2-2

CDR3aa: CASSQPGQEGVGAFF
CDR3nt: TGCGCCAGCAGCCAACCTGGACAGGAGGGGGTCGGAGCTTTCTTT
abundance: -
d_gene: TRBD1
v_gene: TRBV4-1
j_gene: TRBJ1-1

CDR3aa: CASSSDRVGQPQHF
CDR3nt: TGTGCCAGCAGTAGCGACAGGGTAGGTCAGCCCCAGCATTTT
abundance: few
d_gene: TRBD1
v_gene: TRBV6-5
j_gene: TRBJ1-5

CDR3aa: CASSSPEGVGETQYF
CDR3nt: TGTGCCAGCAGCTCCCCAGAGGGGGTAGGCGAGACCCAGTACTTC
abundance: few
d_gene: -
v_gene: TRBV7-9
j_gene: TRBJ2-5

CDR3aa: CASSLTGVTDTQYF
CDR3nt: TGTGCCAGCAGCTTGACAGGGGTCACAGATACGCAGTATTTT
abundance: many
d_gene: TRBD1
v_gene: TRBV7-9
j_gene: TRBJ2-3

CDR3aa: CASSQEDRRESDTQYF
CDR3nt: TGCGCCAGCAGCCAAGAGGATCGAAGGGAATCAGATACGCAGTATTTT
abundance: -
d_gene: -
v_gene: TRBV4-3
j_gene: TRBJ2-3

CDR3aa: CASSLTPGQGARDTQYF
CDR3nt: TGTGCCAGCAGTTTAACCCCGGGACAGGGGGCGCGAGATACGCAGTATTTT
abundance: few
d_gene: TRBD1
v_gene: TRBV27
j_gene: TRBJ2-3

CDR3aa: CASSTGTNTEAFF
CDR3nt: TGCGCCAGCAGCACAGGCACGAACACTGAAGCTTTCTTT
abundance: -
d_gene: -
v_gene: TRBV5-1
j_gene: TRBJ1-1

CDR3aa: CASSLSPLAGEETQYF
CDR3nt: TGTGCCAGCAGCCTATCCCCACTAGCGGGGGAAGAGACCCAGTACTTC
abundance: -
d_gene: TRBD2
v_gene: TRBV4-2
j_gene: TRBJ2-5

CDR3aa: CASSPRFSGANVLTF
CDR3nt: TGTGCCAGCAGTCCTCGGTTCTCTGGGGCCAACGTCCTGACTTTC
abundance: few
d_gene: -
v_gene: TRBV27
j_gene: TRBJ2-6

CDR3aa: CASSFYYRGSTDTQYF
CDR3nt: TGTGCCAGCAGCTTCTATTACAGGGGGAGCACAGATACGCAGTATTTT
abundance: few
d_gene: TRBD1
v_gene: TRBV7-3
j_gene: TRBJ2-3

CDR3aa: CASSEAGYITDTQYF
CDR3nt: TGTGCCAGCAGTGAAGCCGGCTACATCACAGATACGCAGTATTTT
abundance: few
d_gene: -
v_gene: TRBV6-1
j_gene: TRBJ2-3

CDR3aa: CAISERGEQFF
CDR3nt: TGTGCCATCAGTGAAAGGGGGGAGCAGTTCTTC
abundance: -
d_gene: -
v_gene: TRBV10-3
j_gene: TRBJ2-1

CDR3aa: CASRPKERGMNTEAFF
CDR3nt: TGTGCCAGCAGACCTAAGGAGAGGGGGATGAACACTGAAGCTTTCTTT
abundance: -
d_gene: -
v_gene: TRBV5-4
j_gene: TRBJ1-1

CDR3aa: CASSWTAGNEQFF
CDR3nt: TGCGCCAGCAGCTGGACGGCCGGGAATGAGCAGTTCTTC
abundance: -
d_gene: -
v_gene: TRBV5-1
j_gene: TRBJ2-1

CDR3aa: CASSRLSDTQYF
CDR3nt: TGCGCCAGCAGTCGGTTATCGGATACGCAGTATTTT
abundance: many
d_gene: -
v_gene: TRBV5-1
j_gene: TRBJ2-3

CDR3aa: CASGSAGGLTDTQYF
CDR3nt: TGTGCCAGCGGCTCTGCGGGGGGACTCACAGATACGCAGTATTTT
abundance: -
d_gene: TRBD2
v_gene: TRBV7-8
j_gene: TRBJ2-3

CDR3aa: CASLGRSAPLHF
CDR3nt: TGTGCCAGCTTAGGCCGCTCGGCACCCCTCCACTTT
abundance: many
d_gene: -
v_gene: TRBV12-3/TRBV12-4
j_gene: TRBJ1-6

CDR3aa: CASSFGATNTEAFF
CDR3nt: TGTGCCAGCAGCTTTGGGGCTACGAACACTGAAGCTTTCTTT
abundance: few
d_gene: -
v_gene: TRBV7-2
j_gene: TRBJ1-1

CDR3aa: CASSTTGQRTEAFF
CDR3nt: TGTGCCAGCAGCACGACAGGGCAGAGGACTGAAGCTTTCTTT
abundance: -
d_gene: TRBD1
v_gene: TRBV7-9
j_gene: TRBJ1-1